This entry is about one T cell receptor (beta chain). This receptor's antigen is unknown. No base quality values were provided; no much bigger clone lies one nucleotide off. The data were obtained in a study of response to subunit inactivated influenza vaccine listed by TCRdb under 2018. For the wider study: Deep quantitative T cell receptor repertoire profiling was used in the study to track responses to a trivalent subunit inactivated influenza vaccine.

The germline V and J ends show losses of 3 bases and 5 bases respectively, and no gene match explains 7 bases of the junction. The germline V gene (reference sequence) yields MNHEY for CDR1 and SMNVEV for CDR2. The CDR3 numbers 17 residues from cysteine through phenylalanine. Only CDR3 DNA is held: 51 bases, read in frame from base 1. The library relied on RT-PCR. Sequencing instrument: Illumina HiSeq 2500. Starting from the raw public reads, TCRdb applied fastp trimming at Q25, assembled clones with MiXCR and retained in-frame beta chains. Rows are combined by CDR3 protein, so each entry shows the most common genes and DNA. In all, the sample holds around 190,000 distinct CDR3 sequences, and approximately 15% of those were seen once. The top ten clones comprise approximately 30% of the sample. General conclusions and limits of the study: It was suggested by the authors that each seasonal influenza vaccination may recruit only a limited number of new T cells.

The TCR was taken from a man in his fifties who received an inactivated influenza vaccine. Donor details come from another sample of the same person, matched by shared clones. This sequence uses TRBV27 and TRBJ2-2, and 12 junction bases match TRBD2. Material: CD8+ T cells sorted from PBMCs, obtained 5 days after vaccination. The DNA is as follows: TGTGCCAGCAGTTTCGGACTAGCGGGGAAGTGGACCGGGGAGCTGTTTTTT. The translation is CASSFGLAGKWTGELFF.